This T cell receptor (beta chain) stems from a study of human T cells and chemical hapten exposure. As to this clonotype: Its antigen is not known.

Via MiXCR, TCRdb re-called the RACE reads, giving one row per CDR3 protein. The data show roughly 94,000 distinct CDR3 sequences, about 9.6% seen once. Whole-study results and caveats: PT1 expanded TCR counts and patch test score were linked, and their correlation was positive.

As for time point: patch test 2, 6 weeks after DPC sensitization. Stated treatment: therapeutic diphenylcyclopropenone sensitization with weekly scalp DPC. V shed 3 bases and J shed 8 bases, with 9 bases lying between them. Germline CDR1 and CDR2: SGHRS and YFSETQ. This CDR3 contains 13 residues. The sample was whole blood, taken in connection with sensitization to the hapten diphenylcyclopropenone (DPC). The sequence was collected from a woman aged 40 to 50 with alopecia areata. Some clones in this sample may be carry-over from other donors' samples. The rearrangement links TRBV5-1 to TRBJ1-6, with D unclear. This CDR3 is CASSSREDSPLHF. CDR3 in DNA: TGCGCCAGCAGCTCCCGGGAGGATTCACCCCTCCACTTT. Full variable domain (rest looked up from reference TRBV5-1 and TRBJ1-6): KAGVTQTPRYLIKTRGQQVTLSCSPISGHRSVSWYQQTPGQGLQFLFEYFSETQRNKGNFPGRFSGRQFSNSRSEMNVSTLELGDSALYLCASSSREDSPLHFGNGTRLTVT.